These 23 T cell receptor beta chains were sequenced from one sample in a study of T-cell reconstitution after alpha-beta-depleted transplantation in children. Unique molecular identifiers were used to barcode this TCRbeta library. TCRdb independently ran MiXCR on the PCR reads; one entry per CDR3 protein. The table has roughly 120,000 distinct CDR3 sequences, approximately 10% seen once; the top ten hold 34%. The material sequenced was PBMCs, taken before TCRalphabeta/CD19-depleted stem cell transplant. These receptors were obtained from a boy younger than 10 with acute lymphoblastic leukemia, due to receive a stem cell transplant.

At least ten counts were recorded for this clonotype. The CDR3, as DNA: TGTGCCAGCAGTTCCACCCCGACTAGCGGGAGTAGAGGAGAGTACTTC. Its protein is CASSSTPTSGSRGEYF. V usage is TRBV6-5 and J usage is TRBJ2-7; 12 bases fit TRBD2. Germline V gene data show CDR1 as MNHEY and CDR2 as SVGAGI. CDR3 length: 16 amino acids. V shed 4 bases and J 11 bases; nucleotides not matched to a gene: 15.

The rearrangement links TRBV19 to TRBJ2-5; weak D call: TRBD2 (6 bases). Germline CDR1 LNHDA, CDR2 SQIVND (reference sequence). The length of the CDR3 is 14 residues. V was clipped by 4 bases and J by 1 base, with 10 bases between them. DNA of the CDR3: TGTGCCAGTAGTACCACTAGCATCCAAGAGACCCAGTACTTC. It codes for CASSTTSIQETQYF.

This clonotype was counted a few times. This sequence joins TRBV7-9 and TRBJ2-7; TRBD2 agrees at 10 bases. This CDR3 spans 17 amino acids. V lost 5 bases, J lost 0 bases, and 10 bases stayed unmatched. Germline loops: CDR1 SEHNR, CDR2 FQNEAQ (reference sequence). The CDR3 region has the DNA TGTGCCAGCAGCCCAGGGACCGGACTAGCGGTCTCCTACGAGCAGTACTTC. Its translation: CASSPGTGLAVSYEQYF.

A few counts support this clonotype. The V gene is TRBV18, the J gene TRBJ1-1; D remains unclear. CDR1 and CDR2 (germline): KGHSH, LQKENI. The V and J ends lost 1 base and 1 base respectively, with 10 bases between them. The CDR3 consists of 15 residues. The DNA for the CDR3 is TGTGCCAGCTCACCACTGGTACAGAAGAACACTGAAGCTTTCTTT. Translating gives CASSPLVQKNTEAFF.

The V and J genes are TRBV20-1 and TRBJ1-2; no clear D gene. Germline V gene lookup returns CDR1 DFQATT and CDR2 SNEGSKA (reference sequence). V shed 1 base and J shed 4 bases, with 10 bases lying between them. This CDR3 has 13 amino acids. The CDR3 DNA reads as TGCAGTGCTAGAGCCACGGACGGCTATGGCTACACCTTC. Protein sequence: CSARATDGYGYTF.

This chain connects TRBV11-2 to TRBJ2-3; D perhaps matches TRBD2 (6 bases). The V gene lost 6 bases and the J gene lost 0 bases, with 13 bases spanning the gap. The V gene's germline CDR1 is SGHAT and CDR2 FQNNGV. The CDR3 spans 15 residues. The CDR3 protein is CASSRTGTSTDTQYF. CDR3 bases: TGTGCCAGCAGTCGTACCGGGACTAGCACAGATACGCAGTATTTT.

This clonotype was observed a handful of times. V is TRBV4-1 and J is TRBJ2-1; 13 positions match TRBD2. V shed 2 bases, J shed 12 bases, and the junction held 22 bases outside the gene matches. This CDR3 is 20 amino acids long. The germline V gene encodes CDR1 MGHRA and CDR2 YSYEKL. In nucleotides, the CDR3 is TGCGCCAGCAGCCAACCCTCCTCACAGGTGGGCTTGGGACTAGCGGGATGGCAGTTCTTC. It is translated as CASSQPSSQVGLGLAGWQFF.

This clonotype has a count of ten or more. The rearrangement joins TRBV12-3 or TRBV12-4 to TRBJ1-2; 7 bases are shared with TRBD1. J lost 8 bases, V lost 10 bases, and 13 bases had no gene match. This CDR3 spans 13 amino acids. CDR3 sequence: CATFLEGARGYTF. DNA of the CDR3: TGTGCCACCTTTCTTGAGGGGGCCAGAGGCTACACCTTC.

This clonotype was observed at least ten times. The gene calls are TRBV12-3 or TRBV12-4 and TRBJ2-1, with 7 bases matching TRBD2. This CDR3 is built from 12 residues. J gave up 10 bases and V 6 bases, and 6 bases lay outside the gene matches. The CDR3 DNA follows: TGTGCCAGCAGCCGCGGACTAGTAGAGCAGTTCTTC. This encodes CASSRGLVEQFF.

CDR3 loop: CASSIQGYSNQPQHF. The CDR3 DNA follows: TGTGCCAGCAGCATACAGGGCTATAGCAATCAGCCCCAGCATTTT. The rearrangement uses TRBV5-8 and TRBJ1-5, with D maybe TRBD1 (6 bases). Deletions cut 4 bases from V and 0 bases from J, with 11 bases between. CDR3 length: 15 amino acids. Germline loops: CDR1 SGHTS, CDR2 YDEGEE.

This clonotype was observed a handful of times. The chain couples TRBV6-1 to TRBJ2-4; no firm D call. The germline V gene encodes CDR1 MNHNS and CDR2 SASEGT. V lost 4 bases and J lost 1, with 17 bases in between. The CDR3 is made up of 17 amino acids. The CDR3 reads CASSVHSNSGAKNIQYF. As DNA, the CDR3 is TGTGCCAGCAGTGTCCACTCGAACTCCGGGGCCAAAAACATTCAGTACTTC.

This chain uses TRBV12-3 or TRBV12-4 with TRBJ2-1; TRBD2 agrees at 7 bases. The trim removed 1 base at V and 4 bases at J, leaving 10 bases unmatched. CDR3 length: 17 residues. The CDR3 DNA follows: TGTGCCAGCAGTTTAGTTGTAACGACGGGGGGATACAATGAGCAGTTCTTC. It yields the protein CASSLVVTTGGYNEQFF.

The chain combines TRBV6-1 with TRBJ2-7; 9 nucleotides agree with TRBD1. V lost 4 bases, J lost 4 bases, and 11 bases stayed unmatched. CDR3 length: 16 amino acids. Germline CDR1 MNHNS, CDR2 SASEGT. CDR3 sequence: CASSALTGTGRYEQYF. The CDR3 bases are TGTGCCAGCAGTGCCCTTACCGGGACAGGGAGGTACGAGCAGTACTTC.

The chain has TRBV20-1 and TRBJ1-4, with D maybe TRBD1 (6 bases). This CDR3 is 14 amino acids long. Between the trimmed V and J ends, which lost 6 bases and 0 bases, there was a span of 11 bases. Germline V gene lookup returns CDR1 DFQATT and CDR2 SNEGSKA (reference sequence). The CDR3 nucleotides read TGCAGTGCAACTACAGGGTCAACTAATGAAAAACTGTTTTTT. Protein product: CSATTGSTNEKLFF.

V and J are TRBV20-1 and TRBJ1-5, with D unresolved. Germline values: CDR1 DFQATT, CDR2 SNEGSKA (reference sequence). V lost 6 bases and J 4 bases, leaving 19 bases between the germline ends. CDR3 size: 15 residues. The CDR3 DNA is TGCAGTGCCGACAAGAGGCCCAGCTTTAATCAGCCCCAGCATTTT. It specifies CSADKRPSFNQPQHF.

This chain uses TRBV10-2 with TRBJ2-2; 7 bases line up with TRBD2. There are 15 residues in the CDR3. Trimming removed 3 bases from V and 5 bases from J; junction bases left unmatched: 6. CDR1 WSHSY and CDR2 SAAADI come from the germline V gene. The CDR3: CASSEEGGRTGELFF. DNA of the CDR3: TGCGCCAGCAGTGAAGAGGGAGGGAGAACCGGGGAGCTGTTTTTT.

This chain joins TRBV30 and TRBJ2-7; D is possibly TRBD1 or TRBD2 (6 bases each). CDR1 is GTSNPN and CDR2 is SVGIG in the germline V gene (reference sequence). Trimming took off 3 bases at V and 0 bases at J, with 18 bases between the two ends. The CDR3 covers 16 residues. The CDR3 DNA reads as TGTGCCTGGAGGGGGGCTCAGACTAGGACCTCCTACGAGCAGTACTTC. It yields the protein CAWRGAQTRTSYEQYF.

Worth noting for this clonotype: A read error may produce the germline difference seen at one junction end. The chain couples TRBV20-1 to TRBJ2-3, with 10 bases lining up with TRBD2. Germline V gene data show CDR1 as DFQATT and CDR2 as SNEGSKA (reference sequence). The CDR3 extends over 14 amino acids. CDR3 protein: CSAPSGGHTDTRYF. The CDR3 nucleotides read TGCAGTGCTCCTAGCGGGGGTCACACAGATACGCGGTATTTT.

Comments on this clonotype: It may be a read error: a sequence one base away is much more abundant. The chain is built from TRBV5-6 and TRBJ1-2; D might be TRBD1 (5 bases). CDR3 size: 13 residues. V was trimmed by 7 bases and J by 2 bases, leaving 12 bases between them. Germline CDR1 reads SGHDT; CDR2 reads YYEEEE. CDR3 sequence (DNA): TGTGCCAGCGGCCCCCAGGGAAACTATGGCTACACCTTC. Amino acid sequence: CASGPQGNYGYTF.

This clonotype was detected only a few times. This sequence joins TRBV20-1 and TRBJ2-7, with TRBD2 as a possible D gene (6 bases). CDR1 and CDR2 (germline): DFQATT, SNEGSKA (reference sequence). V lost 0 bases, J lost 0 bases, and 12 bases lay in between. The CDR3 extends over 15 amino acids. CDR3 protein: CSAREEGWSSYEQYF. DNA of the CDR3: TGCAGTGCTAGAGAGGAGGGATGGAGCTCCTACGAGCAGTACTTC.

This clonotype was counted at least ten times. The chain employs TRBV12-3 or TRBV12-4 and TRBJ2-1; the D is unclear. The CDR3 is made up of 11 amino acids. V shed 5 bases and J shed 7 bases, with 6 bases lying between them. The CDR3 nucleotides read TGTGCCAGCAGTAGTATGAATGAGCAGTTCTTC. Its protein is CASSSMNEQFF.

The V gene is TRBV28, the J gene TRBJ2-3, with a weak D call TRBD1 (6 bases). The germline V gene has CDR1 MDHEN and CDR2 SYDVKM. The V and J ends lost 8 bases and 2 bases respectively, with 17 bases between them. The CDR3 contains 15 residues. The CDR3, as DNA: TGTGCCAGCGCCCGGACAGAAGATACCACAGATACGCAGTATTTT. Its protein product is CASARTEDTTDTQYF.

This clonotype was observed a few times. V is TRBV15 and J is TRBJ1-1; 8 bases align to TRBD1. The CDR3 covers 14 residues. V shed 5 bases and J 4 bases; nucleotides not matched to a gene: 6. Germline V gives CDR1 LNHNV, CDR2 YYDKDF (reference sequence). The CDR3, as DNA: TGTGCCACCAGCGCTCGACAGGGGTTCACTGAAGCTTTCTTT. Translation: CATSARQGFTEAFF.